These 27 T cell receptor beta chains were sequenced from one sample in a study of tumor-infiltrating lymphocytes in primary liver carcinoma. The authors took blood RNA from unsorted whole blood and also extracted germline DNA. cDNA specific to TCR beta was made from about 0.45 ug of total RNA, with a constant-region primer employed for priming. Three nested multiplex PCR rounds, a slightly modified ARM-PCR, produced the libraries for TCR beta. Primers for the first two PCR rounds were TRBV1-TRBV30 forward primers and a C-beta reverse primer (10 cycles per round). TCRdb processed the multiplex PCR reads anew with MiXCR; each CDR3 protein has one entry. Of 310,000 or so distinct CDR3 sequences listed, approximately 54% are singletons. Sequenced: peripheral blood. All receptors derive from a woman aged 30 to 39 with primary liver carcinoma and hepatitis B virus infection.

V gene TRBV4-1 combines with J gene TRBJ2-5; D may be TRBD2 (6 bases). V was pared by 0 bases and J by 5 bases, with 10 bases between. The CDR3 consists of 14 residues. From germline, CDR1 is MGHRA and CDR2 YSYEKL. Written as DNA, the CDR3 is TGCGCCAGCAGCCAAGATTCGGGGGTGGAGACCCAGTACTTC. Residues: CASSQDSGVETQYF.

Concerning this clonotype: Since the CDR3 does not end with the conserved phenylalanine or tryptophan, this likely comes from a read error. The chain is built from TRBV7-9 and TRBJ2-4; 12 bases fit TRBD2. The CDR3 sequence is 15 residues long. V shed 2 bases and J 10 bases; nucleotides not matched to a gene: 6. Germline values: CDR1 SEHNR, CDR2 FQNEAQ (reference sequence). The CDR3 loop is CASSLLAGGRGIQYL. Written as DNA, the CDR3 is TGTGCCAGCAGCTTACTAGCGGGAGGGCGTGGGATTCAGTACTTA.

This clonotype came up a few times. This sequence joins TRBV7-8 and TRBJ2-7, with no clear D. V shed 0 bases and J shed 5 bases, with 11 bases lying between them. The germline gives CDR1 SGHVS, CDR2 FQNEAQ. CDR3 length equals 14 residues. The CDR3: CASSLALGFDEQYF. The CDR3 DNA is TGTGCCAGCAGCTTAGCTTTGGGTTTCGACGAGCAGTACTTC.

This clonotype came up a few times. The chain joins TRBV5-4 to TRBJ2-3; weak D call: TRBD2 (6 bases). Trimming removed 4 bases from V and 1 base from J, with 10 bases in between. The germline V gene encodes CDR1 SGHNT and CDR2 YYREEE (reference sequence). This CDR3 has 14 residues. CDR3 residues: CASSGQRGTDTQYF. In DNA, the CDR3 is TGTGCCAGCAGCGGCCAGCGGGGCACAGATACGCAGTATTTT. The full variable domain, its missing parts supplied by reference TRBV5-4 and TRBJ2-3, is ETGVTQSPTHLIKTRGQQVTLRCSSQSGHNTVSWYQQALGQGPQFIFQYYREEENGRGNFPPRFSGLQFPNYSSELNVNALELDDSALYLCASSGQRGTDTQYFGPGTRLTVL.

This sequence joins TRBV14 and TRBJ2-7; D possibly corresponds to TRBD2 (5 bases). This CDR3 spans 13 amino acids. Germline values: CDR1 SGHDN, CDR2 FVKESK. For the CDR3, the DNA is TGTGCTAGTAGCCAAGGGCGGGCCTACGAGCAGTACTTC. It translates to CASSQGRAYEQYF.

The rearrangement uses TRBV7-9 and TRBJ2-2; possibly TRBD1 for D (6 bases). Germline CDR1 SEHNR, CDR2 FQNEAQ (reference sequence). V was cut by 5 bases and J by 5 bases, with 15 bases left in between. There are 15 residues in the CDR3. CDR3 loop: CASSPGQGSTGELFF. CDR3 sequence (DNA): TGTGCCAGCAGCCCCGGTCAGGGGAGTACCGGGGAGCTGTTTTTT.

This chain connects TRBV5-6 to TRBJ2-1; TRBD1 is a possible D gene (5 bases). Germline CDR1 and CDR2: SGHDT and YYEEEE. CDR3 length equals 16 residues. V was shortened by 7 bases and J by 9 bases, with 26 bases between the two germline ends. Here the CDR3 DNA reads TGTGCCAGCGGCCCCCTTTTCAGGCAGGGTCCTCCTGAGCAGTTCTTC. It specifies CASGPLFRQGPPEQFF.

The CDR3 DNA reads TGTGCCGGAAACCCGGGCGGCATAATCTCTGGAAACACCATATATTTT. The encoded protein is CAGNPGGIISGNTIYF. The rearrangement joins TRBV30 to TRBJ1-3; no firm D call. Germline V CDR1 and CDR2: GTSNPN, SVGIG (reference sequence). The length of the CDR3 is 16 residues. V gave up 8 bases and J gave up 0 bases, with 20 bases separating them.

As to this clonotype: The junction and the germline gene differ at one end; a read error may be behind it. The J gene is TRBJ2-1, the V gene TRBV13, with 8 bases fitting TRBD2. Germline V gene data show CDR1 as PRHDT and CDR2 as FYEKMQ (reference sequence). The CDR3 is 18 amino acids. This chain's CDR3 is CASSFGPAGVYSYNEQLF. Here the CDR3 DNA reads TGTGCCAGCAGCTTTGGACCAGCGGGAGTATACTCCTACAATGAGCAGCTCTTC.

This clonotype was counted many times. The CDR3 spells CASSLRTARNEQFF. For the CDR3, the DNA is TGTGCCAGCAGCTTAAGGACTGCCCGCAATGAGCAGTTCTTC. The gene calls are TRBV11-2 and TRBJ2-1; D is possibly TRBD2 (5 bases). V gave up 2 bases and J gave up 6 bases, with 11 bases separating them. There are 14 residues in the CDR3. The germline gives CDR1 SGHAT, CDR2 FQNNGV.

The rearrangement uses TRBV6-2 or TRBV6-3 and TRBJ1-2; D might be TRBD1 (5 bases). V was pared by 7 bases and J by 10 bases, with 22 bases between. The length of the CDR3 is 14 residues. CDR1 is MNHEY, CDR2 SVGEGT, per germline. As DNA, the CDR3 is TGTGCCAGCACCTCCTCCGGGGCAGTGGGCCACTACACCTTC. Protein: CASTSSGAVGHYTF.

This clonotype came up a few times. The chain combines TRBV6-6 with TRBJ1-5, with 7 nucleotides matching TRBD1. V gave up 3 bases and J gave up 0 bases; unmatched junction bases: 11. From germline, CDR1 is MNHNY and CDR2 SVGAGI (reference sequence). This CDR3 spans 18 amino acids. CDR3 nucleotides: TGTGCCAGCAGTTATTCCAGCAGGGGGTACTATAGCAATCAGCCCCAGCATTTT. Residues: CASSYSSRGYYSNQPQHF.

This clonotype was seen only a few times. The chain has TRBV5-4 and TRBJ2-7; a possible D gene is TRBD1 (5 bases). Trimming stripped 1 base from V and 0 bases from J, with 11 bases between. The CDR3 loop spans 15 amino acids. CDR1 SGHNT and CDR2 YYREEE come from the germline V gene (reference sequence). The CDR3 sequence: CASSLSRAPSYEQYF. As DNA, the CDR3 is TGTGCCAGCAGCTTGAGCAGGGCCCCCTCCTACGAGCAGTACTTC.

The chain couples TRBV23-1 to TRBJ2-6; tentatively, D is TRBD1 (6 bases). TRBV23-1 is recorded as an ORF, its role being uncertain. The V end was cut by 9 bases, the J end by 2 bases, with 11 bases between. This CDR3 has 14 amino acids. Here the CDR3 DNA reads TGCGCCAGGTCAGGGGTTCCTGGGGCCAACGTCCTGACTTTC. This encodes CARSGVPGANVLTF.

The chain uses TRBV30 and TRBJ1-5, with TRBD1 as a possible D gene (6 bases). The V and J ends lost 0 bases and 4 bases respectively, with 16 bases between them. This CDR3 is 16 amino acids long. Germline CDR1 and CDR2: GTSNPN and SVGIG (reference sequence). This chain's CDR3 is CAWSVGQGHRNQPQHF. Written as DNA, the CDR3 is TGTGCCTGGAGTGTAGGGCAGGGACATCGGAATCAGCCCCAGCATTTT.

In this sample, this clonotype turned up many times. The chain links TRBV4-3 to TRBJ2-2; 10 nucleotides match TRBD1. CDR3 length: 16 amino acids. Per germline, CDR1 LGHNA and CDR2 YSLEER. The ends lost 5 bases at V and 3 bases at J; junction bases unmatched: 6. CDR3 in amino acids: CASSSPGQGYTGELFF. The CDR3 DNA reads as TGCGCCAGCAGCTCCCCGGGACAGGGGTACACCGGGGAGCTGTTTTTT.

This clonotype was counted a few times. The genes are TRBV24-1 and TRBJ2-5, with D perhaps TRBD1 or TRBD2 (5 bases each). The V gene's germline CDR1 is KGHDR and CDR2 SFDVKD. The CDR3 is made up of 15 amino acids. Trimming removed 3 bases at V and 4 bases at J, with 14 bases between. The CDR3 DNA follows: TGTGCCACCAGTGATGCCGGGACGCTGGGAGAGACCCAGTACTTC. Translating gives CATSDAGTLGETQYF.

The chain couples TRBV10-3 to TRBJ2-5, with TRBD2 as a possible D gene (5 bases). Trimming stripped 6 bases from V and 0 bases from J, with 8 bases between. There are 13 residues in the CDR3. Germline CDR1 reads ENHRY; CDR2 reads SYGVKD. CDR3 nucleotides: TGTGCCATCAGGGAGGTGTACCAAGAGACCCAGTACTTC. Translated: CAIREVYQETQYF.

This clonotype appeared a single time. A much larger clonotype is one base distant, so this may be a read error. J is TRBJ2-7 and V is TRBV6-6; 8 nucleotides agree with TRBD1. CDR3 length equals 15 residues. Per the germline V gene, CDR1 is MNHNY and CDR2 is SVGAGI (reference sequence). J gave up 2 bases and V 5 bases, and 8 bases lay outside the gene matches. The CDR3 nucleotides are TGTGCCAGCAGTCAGCTCTCGGACAGGGCCTACGAGCAGTACTTC. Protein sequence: CASSQLSDRAYEQYF.

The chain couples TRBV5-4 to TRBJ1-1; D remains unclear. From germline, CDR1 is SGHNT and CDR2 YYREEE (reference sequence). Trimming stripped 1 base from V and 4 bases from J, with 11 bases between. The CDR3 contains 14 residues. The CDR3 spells CASSLKLGGTEAFF. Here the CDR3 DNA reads TGTGCCAGCAGCTTGAAACTCGGCGGCACTGAAGCTTTCTTT.

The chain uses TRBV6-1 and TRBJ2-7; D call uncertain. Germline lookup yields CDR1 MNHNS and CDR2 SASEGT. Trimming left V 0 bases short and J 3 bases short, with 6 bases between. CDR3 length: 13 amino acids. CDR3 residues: CASSEAQLYEQYF. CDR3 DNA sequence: TGTGCCAGCAGTGAAGCCCAACTCTACGAGCAGTACTTC.

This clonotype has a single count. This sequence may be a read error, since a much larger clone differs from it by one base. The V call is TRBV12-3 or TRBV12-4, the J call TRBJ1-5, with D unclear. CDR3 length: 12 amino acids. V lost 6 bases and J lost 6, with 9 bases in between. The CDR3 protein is CASSPSSQPQHF. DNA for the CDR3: TGTGCCAGCAGCCCCTCGAGTCAGCCCCAGCATTTT.

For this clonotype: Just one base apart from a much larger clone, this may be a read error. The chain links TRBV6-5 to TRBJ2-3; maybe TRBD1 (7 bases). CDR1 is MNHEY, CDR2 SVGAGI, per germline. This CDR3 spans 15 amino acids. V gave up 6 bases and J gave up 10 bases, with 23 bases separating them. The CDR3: CASSRDSLGGGAQYF. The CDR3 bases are TGTGCCAGCAGCCGGGACAGCTTAGGAGGGGGTGCGCAGTATTTT.

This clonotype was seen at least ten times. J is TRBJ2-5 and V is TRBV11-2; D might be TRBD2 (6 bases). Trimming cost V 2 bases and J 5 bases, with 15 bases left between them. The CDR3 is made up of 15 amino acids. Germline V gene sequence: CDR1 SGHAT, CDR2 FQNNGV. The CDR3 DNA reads TGTGCCAGCAGCTTACCCCAGGGAGGTCGGGAGACCCAGTACTTC. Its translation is CASSLPQGGRETQYF. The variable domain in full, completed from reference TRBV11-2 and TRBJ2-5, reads EAGVAQSPRYKIIEKRQSVAFWCNPISGHATLYWYQQILGQGPKLLIQFQNNGVVDDSQLPKDRFSAERLKGVDSTLKIQPAKLEDSAVYLCASSLPQGGRETQYFGPGTRLLVL.

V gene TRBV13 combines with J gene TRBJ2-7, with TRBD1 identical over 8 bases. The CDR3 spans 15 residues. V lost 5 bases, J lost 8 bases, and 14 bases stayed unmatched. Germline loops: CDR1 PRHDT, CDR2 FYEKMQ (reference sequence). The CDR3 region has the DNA TGTGCCAGCAGCGCCCCGAGGACAGGGATAAACAAGCAGTACTTC. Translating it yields CASSAPRTGINKQYF.

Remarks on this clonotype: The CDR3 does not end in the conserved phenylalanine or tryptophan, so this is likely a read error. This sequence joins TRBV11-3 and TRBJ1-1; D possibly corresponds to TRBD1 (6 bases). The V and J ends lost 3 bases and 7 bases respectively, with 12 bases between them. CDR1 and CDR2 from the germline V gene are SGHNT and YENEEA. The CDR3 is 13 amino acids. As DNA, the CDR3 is TGTGCCAGCAGCTTTGGAGGGGGATATGAAGCTTTCTCT. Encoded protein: CASSFGGGYEAFS.

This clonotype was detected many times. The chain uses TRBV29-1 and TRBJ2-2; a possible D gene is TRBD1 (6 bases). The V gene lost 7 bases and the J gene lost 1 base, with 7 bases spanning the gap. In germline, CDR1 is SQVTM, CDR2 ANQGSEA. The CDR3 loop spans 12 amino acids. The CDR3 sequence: CSGTENTGELFF. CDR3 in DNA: TGCAGCGGGACAGAGAACACCGGGGAGCTGTTTTTT.